This T cell receptor beta chain comes out of a study of T cells of healthy individuals. One entry per CDR3 protein, called by TCRdb with MiXCR from the 5' RACE reads. Here the sample spans just over 40,000 distinct CDR3 sequences, 4% to 5.5% being singletons. Points on this clonotype: A read error may explain this, as a much larger clone is one base away.

CDR1 and CDR2 (germline): DFQATT, SNEGSKA (reference sequence). The CDR3 has 16 amino acids. Trimming removed 1 base at V and 4 bases at J, with 18 bases between. The gene calls are TRBV20-1 and TRBJ2-3; perhaps TRBD2 as D (5 bases). This receptor was obtained from a human donor in good health. The CDR3 region has the DNA TGCAGTGCTAGAGGCTTCGTCGGGGAGAGGCCAGATACGCAGTATTTT. Amino acid sequence: CSARGFVGERPDTQYF.